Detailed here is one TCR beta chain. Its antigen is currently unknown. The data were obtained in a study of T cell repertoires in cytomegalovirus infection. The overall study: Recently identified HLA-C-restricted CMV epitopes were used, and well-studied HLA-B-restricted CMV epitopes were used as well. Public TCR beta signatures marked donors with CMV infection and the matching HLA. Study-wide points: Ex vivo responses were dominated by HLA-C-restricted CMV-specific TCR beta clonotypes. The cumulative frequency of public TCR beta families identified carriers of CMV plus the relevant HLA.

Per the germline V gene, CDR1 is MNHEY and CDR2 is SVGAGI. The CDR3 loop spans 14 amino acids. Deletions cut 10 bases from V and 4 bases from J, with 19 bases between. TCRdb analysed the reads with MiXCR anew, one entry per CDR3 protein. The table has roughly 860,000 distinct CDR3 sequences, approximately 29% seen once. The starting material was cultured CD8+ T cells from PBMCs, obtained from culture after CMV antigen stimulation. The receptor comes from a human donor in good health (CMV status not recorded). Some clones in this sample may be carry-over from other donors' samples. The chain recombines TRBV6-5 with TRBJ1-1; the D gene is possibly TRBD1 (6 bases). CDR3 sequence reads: CANTLDRSGTEAFF. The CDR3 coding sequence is TGTGCCAACACCCTCGACAGGTCGGGCACTGAAGCTTTCTTT.